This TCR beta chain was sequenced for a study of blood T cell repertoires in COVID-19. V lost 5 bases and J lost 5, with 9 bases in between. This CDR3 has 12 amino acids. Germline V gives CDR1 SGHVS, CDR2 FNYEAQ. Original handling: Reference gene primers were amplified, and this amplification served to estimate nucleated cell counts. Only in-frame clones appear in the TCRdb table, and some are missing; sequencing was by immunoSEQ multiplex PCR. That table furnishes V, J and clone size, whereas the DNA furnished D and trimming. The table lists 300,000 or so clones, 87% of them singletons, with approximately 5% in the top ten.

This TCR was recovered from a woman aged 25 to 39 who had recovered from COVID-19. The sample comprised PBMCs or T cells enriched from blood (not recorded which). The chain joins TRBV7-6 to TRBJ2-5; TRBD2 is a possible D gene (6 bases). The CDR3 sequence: CASSGGGETQYF. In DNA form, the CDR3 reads TGTGCCAGCAGCGGTGGGGGGGAGACCCAGTACTTC.